Each of the 8 T cell receptor beta chains below was sequenced from the same sample in a study of T cell changes during pregnancy in multiple sclerosis (dated by TCRdb to the late 2010s). Libraries were made using the immunoSEQ multiplex PCR assay. Imported from immuneACCESS, the table was reduced by TCRdb to in-frame sequences with V and J called. These copies leave out some clones; in studies compared against another copy, an unresolved V gene accounts for under half, and the cause of the remainder is not known. The sample table lists about 62,000 clones, approximately 92% of them with a count of one. Roughly 2.6% of the sample comes from the top ten. This specimen was peripheral blood, taken in the second trimester of pregnancy. These receptors all come from a female donor in good health, enrolled as a control in a pregnancy study.

This chain links TRBV5-5 with TRBJ1-1; 7 bases match TRBD1. This CDR3 region has 16 residues. Unmatched junction bases numbered 14, after V lost 4 bases and J lost 5 bases. Germline V gives CDR1 SGHKS, CDR2 YYEKEE (reference sequence). The CDR3, as DNA: TGTGCCAGCAGCCGTAAGTCGAGGGGGCGCGGGACTGAAGCTTTCTTT. Protein: CASSRKSRGRGTEAFF.

V is TRBV7-3 and J is TRBJ1-2; tentatively, D is TRBD1 (6 bases). This CDR3 comprises 13 residues. Between the trimmed V and J ends, which lost 5 bases and 8 bases, there was a span of 15 bases. In germline, CDR1 is SGHTA, CDR2 FQGTGA. The CDR3 region has the DNA TGTGCCAGCAGCCTATGGGCAGGGGAAGGCTACACCTTC. Translation: CASSLWAGEGYTF.

This chain joins TRBV2 and TRBJ1-2, with D tentatively TRBD1 (5 bases). The CDR3 is 12 amino acids. Deletions cut 4 bases from V and 7 bases from J, with 10 bases between. Germline loops: CDR1 SNHLY, CDR2 FYNNEI. CDR3: CASSVRVVGYTF. In DNA, the CDR3 is TGTGCCAGCAGTGTCAGGGTCGTTGGCTACACCTTC.

V and J are TRBV7-3 and TRBJ2-3; possible D gene TRBD2, 6 bases. Trimming stripped 2 bases from V and 4 bases from J, with 13 bases between. Germline loops: CDR1 SGHTA, CDR2 FQGTGA. The CDR3 totals 15 residues. CDR3: CASSLGGGQADTQYF. CDR3 nucleotides: TGTGCCAGCAGCTTAGGCGGAGGGCAGGCAGATACGCAGTATTTT.

The chain joins TRBV4-1 to TRBJ2-7; D perhaps matches TRBD2 (7 bases). Germline CDR1 and CDR2: MGHRA and YSYEKL. The CDR3 has 14 residues. V dropped 6 bases and J dropped 4 bases, with 16 bases sitting between them. The chain's CDR3 is CASSVSGGSYEQYF. The DNA for the CDR3 is TGCGCCAGCAGTGTGTCGGGGGGCTCATACGAGCAGTACTTC.

This clone has only one observation. The chain is built from TRBV5-1 and TRBJ2-1; no firm D call. Trimming removed 4 bases at V and 0 bases at J, with 14 bases between. The CDR3 extends over 16 amino acids. In germline, CDR1 is SGHRS, CDR2 YFSETQ. The CDR3 nucleotides are TGCGCCAGCAGCCCCTCGATTGCGGCCTCCTACAATGAGCAGTTCTTC. Its protein is CASSPSIAASYNEQFF.

This clone has more than one count but fewer than ten. This chain joins TRBV19 and TRBJ2-1; 8 bases match TRBD2. The length of the CDR3 is 16 residues. Germline values: CDR1 LNHDA, CDR2 SQIVND (reference sequence). With V trimmed by 1 base and J by 2 bases, 4 bases remained unmatched. The CDR3 is CASSIGTSRAYNEQFF. CDR3 DNA: TGTGCCAGTAGTATAGGGACTAGCCGTGCCTACAATGAGCAGTTCTTC.

The chain employs TRBV5-4 and TRBJ2-7, with D possibly TRBD2 on 6 matching bases. Trimming cost V 3 bases and J 0 bases, with 13 bases left between them. Germline V gene lookup returns CDR1 SGHNT and CDR2 YYREEE (reference sequence). The CDR3 contains 15 residues. The CDR3 DNA is TGTGCCAGCAGCTCACCGGGAGTGAACTCCTACGAGCAGTACTTC. It translates to CASSSPGVNSYEQYF.